This T cell receptor beta chain was obtained from a study of beta chain features in type 1 diabetes (dated by TCRdb to the late 2010s). As for the study more broadly: No differences in mean age, gender distribution, total cell number or subset yield were found between patients and healthy donors. In the study, TCRB repertoires of sorted circulating CD4+ T cell subsets from recently diagnosed type 1 diabetes patients were compared with those of matched healthy donors. Regulatory and stem cell-like memory subsets were isolated from only 8 patients and about eight healthy donors, whereas naive and central memory subsets came from all 28 donors. A total of about 100 million sorted cells were examined across all samples, and RNA yield correlated strongly with the number of cells per subset. The investigation overall reported the following: Patients with type 1 diabetes made fewer insertions and deleted more nucleotides at VDJ recombination sites, implying thymic rearrangement abnormalities. Naive, central memory and regulatory TCRB repertoires appeared to be more alike among patients than among healthy donors. Only small numbers of individuals were included in the HLA sub-analyses, which left unresolved whether HLA type had any influence on TCRB rearrangement. Type 1 diabetes patients showed a moderate but significant shortening of TCRB CDR3 length in all four CD4+ subsets. Sequencing cDNA rather than genomic DNA could over-represent highly expressing activated cells, although activation and CD3 levels did not differ between groups. PCR may preferentially amplify shorter templates, but because patient and control samples were amplified and corrected together, any resulting skew would affect both groups equally.

Each donor gave one peripheral blood draw, approximately 110 mL on average, collected into heparinised tubes. Naive, central memory, regulatory and stem cell-like memory CD4+ T cells were sorted on a BD FACSAria II using a panel including CD45RO, CCR7, CD25, CD127, CD95 and CD27. Purity was above 98% for every sorted population. Right away, PBMCs were isolated by Lymphoprep density gradient centrifugation and were stained directly, with no culture step. To minimize batch effects, samples were stained and sorted in pairs, one healthy donor with one patient per experiment. CDR1 and CDR2 are read off the germline V gene (reference sequence) as SEHNR and FQNEAQ. The CDR3 sequence holds 17 residues, the cysteine and phenylalanine included. Just the 51-base CDR3 DNA is kept, in frame starting at base 1. Compared with germline, V lacks 6 bases and J lacks 5 bases; bases without a gene match: 15. The entire isolated RNA was reverse transcribed using the High Capacity cDNA Reverse Transcription Kit, and thus expressed TCRB transcripts were sequenced. Deep immunoSEQ sequencing was performed on naive, central memory and regulatory T cell samples, with an average of approximately 4 million total reads per sample. Sorted cells were lysed in RLT buffer, and RNA was extracted using DNase-treated RNeasy Micro or Mini kits according to cell number. Each cell subset was processed on its own to prevent cross-contamination, while patient and healthy donor samples were processed together. The immunoSEQ multiplex PCR was used to amplify TCRB sequences from cDNA, yielding 87-bp fragments that span the CDR3 region. Amplicons were sequenced on the Illumina HiSeq platform. Per the authors' processing: Synthetic template baselines were used to correct PCR bias computationally, reads within Hamming distance 2 were collapsed together, and singletons that could not be merged were discarded. By aligning reads against IMGT, V, D and J genes, CDR3 length, and insertions or deletions at six rearrangement sites were assigned. Within each subset, clonotype counts were normalized to the number of sorted cells before true diversity and Gini coefficients were calculated with the tcR R package. The overlap coefficient, calculated on TCRB nucleotide sequences, was used to quantify repertoire sharing. As a proxy for the pre-selection repertoire, out-of-frame TCRB sequences from naive cells were analyzed. TCRdb's version of the immuneACCESS table is confined to in-frame rearrangements and falls short of the full clone set. An unresolved V gene accounts for under half of the shortfall where checked; the remainder is of unknown origin. The V and J calls and the clone size are those of that table, but D and trimming were determined from the DNA. For this sample there are 640,000 or so clones; roughly 13% appear just once. The ten biggest clones cover roughly 0.04% of the sample.

A remark on this clone: Its antigen is still unknown. No quality values exist for individual bases; no much larger clone is one base distant.

The chain is encoded by TRBV7-9 joined to TRBJ2-3, and 9 junction bases match TRBD2. Source material: naive CD4+ T cells from blood. The meaning of the sample's cell subset or site label: true naive CD4+ T cells. The origin of this receptor is a man aged 18 to 35 with type 1 diabetes. The nucleotide sequence reads as follows: TGTGCCAGCAGTTCACCAGCCAGCGGGAGGAATATAGATACGCAGTATTTT. Translation gives CASSSPASGRNIDTQYF.